Below, 27 T cell receptor beta chains from the same sample are listed, as sequenced in a study of blood T cell repertoires in COVID-19. Clones were sequenced by immunoSEQ multiplex PCR, and TCRdb holds only the in-frame ones, with some missing. Of around 250,000 clones listed, 84% are singletons. Sequencing used peripheral blood. The receptors stem from a woman in her thirties or forties who had recovered from COVID-19.

V usage is TRBV2 and J usage is TRBJ1-5, with a possible D match to TRBD1 (6 bases). The CDR3 has 13 residues. Germline V gene data show CDR1 as SNHLY and CDR2 as FYNNEI. V lost 7 bases and J 6 bases, leaving 13 bases between the germline ends. CDR3 DNA: TGTGCCAGCACGAGTTCAGGGGCTCAGCCCCAGCATTTT. It encodes CASTSSGAQPQHF.

The chain carries TRBV28 and TRBJ2-1; TRBD2 matches at 7 bases. CDR3 length: 15 residues. Germline CDR1 is MDHEN and CDR2 is SYDVKM. The J segment lost 5 bases and the V segment lost 6 bases, leaving 10 bases of the junction unmatched. The CDR3 sequence is CASSVLASGDNEQFF. The CDR3 DNA is TGTGCCAGCAGCGTACTAGCGAGTGGCGACAATGAGCAGTTCTTC. Based on the CDR3 plus reference TRBV28 and TRBJ2-1, the full variable domain is DVKVTQSSRYLVKRTGEKVFLECVQDMDHENMFWYRQDPGLGLRLIYFSYDVKMKEKGDIPEGYSVSREKKERFSLILESASTNQTSMYLCASSVLASGDNEQFFGPGTRLTVL.

This chain joins TRBV7-2 and TRBJ1-5; 7 bases fit TRBD1. J lost 6 bases, V lost 7 bases, and 6 bases had no gene match. Per the germline V gene, CDR1 is SGHTA and CDR2 is FQGNSA. The CDR3 is 13 residues long. CDR3 protein: CASMTQGGQPQHF. The CDR3 DNA reads as TGTGCCAGCATGACCCAGGGGGGTCAGCCCCAGCATTTT.

The genes are TRBV28 and TRBJ2-7, with D possibly TRBD1 on 6 matching bases. V shed 3 bases and J shed 7 bases, with 16 bases lying between them. The CDR3 contains 14 residues. Germline assignment: CDR1 MDHEN and CDR2 SYDVKM. CDR3 region: CASSFEDRSSEQYF. The CDR3 coding sequence is TGTGCCAGCAGTTTTGAGGACAGATCCTCGGAGCAGTACTTC.

This sequence joins TRBV13 and TRBJ2-2, with TRBD1 matching 8 bases. The CDR3 sequence is 19 residues long. Germline V lookup: CDR1 PRHDT, CDR2 FYEKMQ (reference sequence). J lost 0 bases, V lost 5 bases, and 14 bases had no gene match. The CDR3 sequence: CASSRGSRGLSPNTGELFF. The DNA for the CDR3 is TGTGCCAGCAGCAGGGGTTCCAGGGGGCTTAGCCCGAACACCGGGGAGCTGTTTTTT.

About this clone: Other DNA sequences in this sample translate to the same CDR3. The chain couples TRBV5-1 to TRBJ2-1; TRBD1 matches at 7 bases. Germline lookup yields CDR1 SGHRS and CDR2 YFSETQ. This CDR3 is built from 13 residues. Losses at the gene ends were 5 bases for V and 5 bases for J; bases not matched to a gene: 4. CDR3: CASRVGQNNEQFF. CDR3 in DNA: TGCGCCAGCAGGGTGGGACAGAACAATGAGCAGTTCTTC.

This clone was observed a single time. The chain recombines TRBV6-5 with TRBJ1-1; D is perhaps TRBD1 (5 bases). This CDR3 contains 12 residues. Trimming took off 10 bases at V and 8 bases at J, with 17 bases between the two ends. Germline CDR1 MNHEY, CDR2 SVGAGI. The CDR3 region has the DNA TGTGCCACCCGCCAGGGATTACTCGAAGCTTTCTTT. It translates to CATRQGLLEAFF.

This clone was counted once. The chain has TRBV6-5 and TRBJ2-1; TRBD1 matches at 8 bases. V lost 10 bases and J lost 4; bases outside the gene matches: 6. This CDR3 contains 13 residues. Germline V CDR1 and CDR2: MNHEY, SVGAGI. The CDR3: CATSGTGYNEQFF. The CDR3 nucleotides are TGTGCCACCTCCGGGACAGGTTACAATGAGCAGTTCTTC.

The table lists this clone with a count of one. The rearrangement links TRBV7-2 to TRBJ1-2, with D possibly matching TRBD1 (5 bases). The CDR3 extends over 15 amino acids. Germline loops: CDR1 SGHTA, CDR2 FQGNSA. V was cut by 4 bases and J by 5 bases, with 17 bases left in between. Written as DNA, the CDR3 is TGTGCCAGCAGCTATACCCAGGGTGGTGGGTATGGCTACACCTTC. Its translation: CASSYTQGGGYGYTF.

The CDR3 region is CASSPLGGAHTGELFF. CDR3 bases: TGTGCCAGCAGCCCCCTGGGGGGGGCGCATACCGGGGAGCTGTTTTTT. The V call is TRBV5-4, the J call TRBJ2-2; a possible D gene is TRBD2 (7 bases). Trimming shortened V by 4 bases and J by 5 bases, and 18 bases separated the two germline ends. This CDR3 is built from 16 residues. CDR1 and CDR2 from the germline V gene are SGHNT and YYREEE (reference sequence).

This clone occurred a few times. This chain links TRBV3-1 (or the pseudogene TRBV3-2) with TRBJ2-1, with 7 positions matching TRBD2. In germline, CDR1 is LGHDT, CDR2 YNNKEL (reference sequence). The CDR3 length is 13 residues. The junction had 4 bases not matched to a gene; V was cut back by 4 bases and J by 7 bases. The CDR3 coding sequence is TGTGCCAGCAGCCCAGCGGGGCCTAATGAGCAGTTCTTC. It specifies CASSPAGPNEQFF.

The J gene is TRBJ1-3, the V gene TRBV6-5; 7 bases are shared with TRBD1. Germline CDR1 is MNHEY and CDR2 is SVGAGI. The CDR3 runs 14 residues. The V gene end was trimmed by 6 bases and the J gene end by 0 bases; junction bases not matched to a gene: 2. CDR3 sequence reads: CASRTGISGNTIYF. CDR3 sequence (DNA): TGTGCCAGCAGGACAGGGATCTCTGGAAACACCATATATTTT.

Here the CDR3 DNA reads TGTGCCAGCAGTGAAGCGGCTAGCGGGGGGGTGTACAATGAGCAGTTCTTC. This sequence encodes CASSEAASGGVYNEQFF. The chain joins TRBV6-1 to TRBJ2-1, with TRBD2 matching 12 bases. The trim removed 0 bases at V and 4 bases at J, leaving 4 bases unmatched. Germline-derived CDR1 and CDR2 are MNHNS and SASEGT. The CDR3 is made up of 17 amino acids.

The CDR3 DNA sequence: TGTGCCAGCAGGGCTAGCGGGGGGTTCCCTCGGTACAATGAGCAGTTCTTC. This codes for CASRASGGFPRYNEQFF. The chain joins TRBV2 to TRBJ2-1; 11 bases agree with TRBD2. There are 17 residues in the CDR3. The ends lost 6 bases at V and 4 bases at J; junction bases unmatched: 11. In germline, CDR1 is SNHLY, CDR2 FYNNEI.

The chain uses TRBV28 and TRBJ2-3, with 11 bases identical to TRBD2. From germline, CDR1 is MDHEN and CDR2 SYDVKM. V shed 5 bases and J 2 bases; nucleotides not matched to a gene: 15. This CDR3 contains 19 residues. DNA for the CDR3: TGTGCCAGCAGTGAAATAGCGGGGGGGCCTAAACATTTCACAGATACGCAGTATTTT. It specifies CASSEIAGGPKHFTDTQYF. The complete variable domain, with remaining parts taken from reference TRBV28 and TRBJ2-3, reads DVKVTQSSRYLVKRTGEKVFLECVQDMDHENMFWYRQDPGLGLRLIYFSYDVKMKEKGDIPEGYSVSREKKERFSLILESASTNQTSMYLCASSEIAGGPKHFTDTQYFGPGTRLTVL.

This rearrangement joins TRBV27 to TRBJ2-7, with 7 bases aligning to TRBD1. Losses at the gene ends were 3 bases for V and 2 bases for J; bases not matched to a gene: 4. CDR3 length equals 14 residues. Germline loops: CDR1 MNHEY, CDR2 SMNVEV (reference sequence). The CDR3 DNA is TGTGCCAGCAGTTTGGGGACAGCAACCTACGAGCAGTACTTC. Translating gives CASSLGTATYEQYF.

With regard to this clone: Sequence at one end of the junction differs from germline and may be a read error. The gene calls are TRBV28 and TRBJ2-1, with a possible D match to TRBD2 (5 bases). In germline, CDR1 is MDHEN, CDR2 SYDVKM. The CDR3 has 17 residues. The CDR3 coding sequence is TGTGCCAGCAGTTTTGATCGCGGGTCTACCTCCCACAATGAGCAGTTCTTC. Translated, it gives CASSFDRGSTSHNEQFF.

This clone was recorded a few times. J is TRBJ1-3 and V is TRBV3-1 (or the pseudogene TRBV3-2), with 9 bases that match TRBD1. After removal of 3 bases from V and 8 bases from J, the junction contained 5 bases not matched to a gene. Germline lookup yields CDR1 LGHDT and CDR2 YNNKEL (reference sequence). CDR3 length: 14 residues. CDR3 coding DNA: TGTGCCAGCAGCCACCGGACAGGGGCTCACACCATATATTTT. Translating it yields CASSHRTGAHTIYF.

The chain couples TRBV3-1 (or the pseudogene TRBV3-2) to TRBJ2-7; perhaps TRBD2 as D (5 bases). This CDR3 comprises 13 residues. From germline, CDR1 is LGHDT and CDR2 YNNKEL (reference sequence). V was pared by 6 bases and J by 0 bases, with 9 bases between. The CDR3 loop is CASRPAGSYEQYF. The DNA of the CDR3 is TGTGCCAGCAGACCCGCGGGCTCCTACGAGCAGTACTTC.

The chain joins TRBV2 to TRBJ2-7, with D unresolved. V was clipped by 1 base and J by 3 bases, with 4 bases between them. This CDR3 is 12 amino acids long. CDR1 and CDR2 (germline): SNHLY, FYNNEI. The DNA for the CDR3 is TGTGCCAGCAGTGAAGGCTACTACGAGCAGTACTTC. Translation gives CASSEGYYEQYF.

The chain uses TRBV19 and TRBJ2-3; 9 bases are a match to TRBD2. CDR3 size: 15 residues. With V trimmed by 4 bases and J by 2 bases, 4 bases remained unmatched. The germline CDR1 and CDR2 sequences are LNHDA and SQIVND (reference sequence). The chain's CDR3 is CASSRLAGLTDTQYF. In DNA, the CDR3 is TGTGCCAGTAGTAGGCTAGCGGGGCTCACAGATACGCAGTATTTT.

This chain joins TRBV5-5 and TRBJ2-1; D might be TRBD2 (6 bases). The CDR3 spans 13 residues. The V and J ends lost 4 bases and 8 bases respectively, with 13 bases between them. Germline V CDR1 and CDR2: SGHKS, YYEKEE (reference sequence). The CDR3 sequence: CASSAPSVDEQFF. The CDR3 DNA reads as TGTGCCAGCAGCGCGCCTAGCGTCGATGAGCAGTTCTTC. Full variable domain (remainder filled in from reference TRBV5-5 and TRBJ2-1): DAGVTQSPTHLIKTRGQQVTLRCSPISGHKSVSWYQQVLGQGPQFIFQYYEKEERGRGNFPDRFSARQFPNYSSELNVNALLLGDSALYLCASSAPSVDEQFFGPGTRLTVL.

The rearrangement links TRBV3-1 (or the pseudogene TRBV3-2) to TRBJ2-7; D remains unclear. V was cut by 0 bases and J by 7 bases, with 13 bases left in between. CDR3 length: 14 amino acids. The germline gives CDR1 LGHDT, CDR2 YNNKEL (reference sequence). The CDR3 spells CASSQDRLSREQYF. DNA for the CDR3: TGTGCCAGCAGCCAAGATAGACTTTCGCGAGAGCAGTACTTC.

This chain connects TRBV5-4 to TRBJ1-1, with TRBD1 matching over 9 bases. The CDR3 length is 14 residues. J lost 0 bases, V lost 7 bases, and 4 bases had no gene match. CDR1 is SGHNT and CDR2 is YYREEE in the germline V gene (reference sequence). CDR3 residues: CASHRGLMNTEAFF. CDR3 DNA sequence: TGTGCCAGCCACAGGGGGCTGATGAACACTGAAGCTTTCTTT.

The chain recombines TRBV10-2 with TRBJ2-2, with a weak D call TRBD1 (5 bases). The CDR3 is 18 residues long. V was trimmed by 4 bases and J by 4 bases, leaving 22 bases between them. Per the germline V gene, CDR1 is WSHSY and CDR2 is SAAADI. CDR3 in amino acids: CASSVWGKGVRATGELFF. DNA of the CDR3: TGCGCCAGCAGTGTTTGGGGAAAAGGGGTTCGCGCCACCGGGGAGCTGTTTTTT.

The chain is built from TRBV28 and TRBJ2-5; a weak D match, TRBD1 (5 bases). The CDR3 is 16 amino acids. Germline-derived CDR1 and CDR2 are MDHEN and SYDVKM. Trimming removed 3 bases at V and 1 base at J, with 15 bases between. The DNA of the CDR3 is TGTGCCAGCAGTTTCTTTTCAGGGTGGGGCCAAGAGACCCAGTACTTC. It translates to CASSFFSGWGQETQYF. The full variable domain, in which reference TRBV28 and TRBJ2-5 provide the parts outside the CDR3, is DVKVTQSSRYLVKRTGEKVFLECVQDMDHENMFWYRQDPGLGLRLIYFSYDVKMKEKGDIPEGYSVSREKKERFSLILESASTNQTSMYLCASSFFSGWGQETQYFGPGTRLLVL.

The chain links TRBV7-3 to TRBJ2-3; the match to TRBD1 covers 8 bases. The CDR3 has 16 amino acids. Germline V lookup: CDR1 SGHTA, CDR2 FQGTGA. V was clipped by 5 bases and J by 2 bases; unmatched bases: 9. The CDR3 protein is CASSLGGTGATDTQYF. CDR3 nucleotide sequence: TGTGCCAGCAGCCTCGGCGGGACAGGCGCCACAGATACGCAGTATTTT.